This entry lists 6 T cell receptor beta chains sequenced from one sample in a study of blood T cells in healthy people across ages. Primed by a sample-barcoded 5' primer and a J-beta primer mix, a second PCR proceeded for 7 to 11 cycles. MiXCR was run by TCRdb on the 5' RACE reads, yielding one entry per CDR3 protein. This sample has about 1.8 million distinct CDR3 sequences, with about 50% found just once. The sample comprised blood. The receptors were gathered from a woman aged 40 to 50 in good health.

This clonotype was seen many times. This chain uses TRBV7-9 with TRBJ2-5; no definite D call. Trimming pared 3 bases from V and 3 bases from J, leaving 8 bases between. The V gene's germline CDR1 is SEHNR and CDR2 FQNEAQ (reference sequence). The CDR3 runs 13 residues. CDR3 region: CASSFGRKETQYF. DNA of the CDR3: TGTGCCAGCAGCTTTGGACGGAAAGAGACCCAGTACTTC.

Comments on this clonotype: Compared with germline, one end of the junction differs, possibly owing to a read error. This rearrangement joins TRBV18 to TRBJ2-5; TRBD1 agrees at 7 bases. The CDR3 is 16 amino acids. Looked up from germline, CDR1 is KGHSH and CDR2 is LQKENI. Here the CDR3 DNA reads TGTGCCAGCCCACCTAGAATGACAGGGCCTGAAGAGACCCAGTACTTC. Translating gives CASPPRMTGPEETQYF.

The genes are TRBV5-5 and TRBJ2-3, with TRBD2 as a possible D gene (7 bases). The CDR3 extends over 18 amino acids. CDR1 and CDR2 (germline): SGHKS, YYEKEE (reference sequence). With 4 bases removed from V and 6 bases from J, the gap between germline ends came to 27 bases. In nucleotides, the CDR3 is TGTGCCAGCAGCACAGGGTTCGGGACTATCAATCCTGGGGATACGCAGTATTTT. Its translation: CASSTGFGTINPGDTQYF.

This clonotype was counted a few times. The chain combines TRBV6-2 or TRBV6-3 with TRBJ2-4; TRBD2 agrees at 10 bases. The closer fit of TRBJ2-7 to the DNA end suggests the J call may be wrong. Germline V gene sequence: CDR1 MNHEY, CDR2 SVGEGT. The CDR3 contains 15 residues. Written as DNA, the CDR3 is TGTGCCAGCAGTTCCCATAGCGGGGGGATATACGAGCAGTACTTC. It translates to CASSSHSGGIYEQYF.

This clonotype was counted a few times. The rearrangement links TRBV4-3 to TRBJ1-2; no clear D gene. Trimming took off 0 bases at V and 11 bases at J, with 13 bases between the two ends. Per the germline V gene, CDR1 is LGHNA and CDR2 is YSLEER. The CDR3 covers 13 residues. The CDR3 DNA reads TGCGCCAGCAGCCAAGATTCAAGGAGCTCTTACACCTTC. The encoded protein is CASSQDSRSSYTF.

The chain uses TRBV20-1 and TRBJ2-1; D unclear. Trimming left V 0 bases short and J 4 bases short, with 10 bases between. Per the germline V gene, CDR1 is DFQATT and CDR2 is SNEGSKA (reference sequence). The CDR3 length is 14 residues. The DNA for the CDR3 is TGCAGTGCTAGAGATCAGCACCCTTACAATGAGCAGTTCTTC. Protein sequence: CSARDQHPYNEQFF.